A selection of T cell receptor beta chains follows, all from one sample in a study of glioma-infiltrating T cells. TCRdb re-analysed the multiplex PCR reads in MiXCR, keeping a single row per CDR3 protein. This sample carries approximately 400,000 distinct CDR3 sequences, 41% of them seen once, and the ten largest clones take approximately 12%. Source material: glioma tissue, nonneoplastic brain tissue, or PBMCs (not recorded which). All receptors come from a human donor with low-grade glioma or glioblastoma, undergoing nonglioma brain surgery, or in good health (not recorded which). Each CDR3 is given with its conserved first and last residue. Each record gives: clone size, J gene, D gene, V gene, CDR3 protein, CDR3 DNA. A D gene is named only where the DNA matches it firmly. Clone size is shown for a subset of rows, as once, few, many or a class of expanded clone.

>few|TRBJ2-3|NA|TRBV10-3
CAISESKATPGDTQYF
TGTGCCATCAGTGAGTCGAAGGCCACCCCCGGAGATACGCAGTATTTT
>NA|TRBJ2-5|NA|TRBV2
CASEQPHQETQYF
TGTGCCAGCGAGCAGCCACATCAAGAGACCCAGTACTTC
>few|TRBJ1-1|NA|TRBV20-1
CSDYLNTEAFF
TGCAGTGATTACCTCAACACTGAAGCTTTCTTT
>NA|TRBJ2-7|NA|TRBV28
CASSSLPGEQYF
TGTGCCAGCAGTTCTCTCCCGGGGGAGCAGTACTTC
>many|TRBJ2-5|NA|TRBV6-2/TRBV6-3
CASSYSRGKGQETQYF
TGTGCCAGCAGTTACTCCAGGGGAAAAGGCCAAGAGACCCAGTACTTC
>NA|TRBJ2-1|TRBD2|TRBV7-2
CASSLSPSGGSYNEQFF
TGTGCCAGCAGCTTATCCCCTAGCGGGGGGTCCTACAATGAGCAGTTCTTC
>few|TRBJ2-7|TRBD2|TRBV28
CASSLVAGALYEQYF
TGTGCCAGCAGTTTGGTAGCGGGAGCGCTTTACGAGCAGTACTTC
>few|TRBJ2-1|NA|TRBV18
CASSPGGPSYNEQFF
TGTGCCAGCTCACCGGGGGGGCCATCATACAATGAGCAGTTCTTC
>few|TRBJ1-2|NA|TRBV28
CASSVTENYGYTF
TGTGCCAGCAGTGTGACAGAAAACTATGGCTACACCTTC
>NA|TRBJ1-1|TRBD1|TRBV4-3
CASSHEPTGDTEAFF
TGCGCCAGCAGCCACGAACCGACAGGGGACACTGAAGCTTTCTTT
>NA|TRBJ2-2|TRBD2|TRBV6-1
CASSEAMGLALNAGELFF
TGTGCCAGCAGTGAAGCGATGGGACTAGCGCTGAACGCCGGGGAGCTGTTTTTT